Described below is a single TCR beta chain sequence and its context. Its antigen remains unknown. Using its own MiXCR run on the 5' RACE reads, TCRdb lists one record per CDR3 protein. The repertoire includes 200,000 to 300,000 distinct CDR3 sequences, 7.5% to 10% of them detected once, and 22% sits in the top ten. The record originates from a study of T-cell memory formation after mild COVID-19. Whole-study results and caveats: Among clones peaking at day 37 in the second wave, SARS-CoV-2 specificity remained unconfirmed. Mainly CM and EM harbored the contracting CD4+ clones; mainly EMRA harbored the CD8+ ones.

The CDR3 is 16 residues long. J gave up 7 bases and V 5 bases, and 8 bases lay outside the gene matches. The germline V gene encodes CDR1 MNHEY and CDR2 SMNVEV (reference sequence). This receptor was obtained from a man between 18 and 35 years old who had mild COVID-19 (a few samples of this study predate the infection). Cell type and time point are not known. Sequencing input: PBMCs or a T cell subset sorted from them (not recorded which). The chain joins TRBV27 to TRBJ2-1, with 13 bases identical to TRBD2. The CDR3 sequence is CASSPWTSGGLNEQFF. The CDR3 region has the DNA TGTGCCAGCAGTCCTTGGACTAGCGGGGGTCTTAATGAGCAGTTCTTC.